This TCR beta chain was captured by sequencing in a study of T cells in Graves' hyperthyroidism and ophthalmopathy. Exclusions: uncontrolled infection, other autoimmune disease, pregnancy, lactation. General study points: Ophthalmopathy got predicted by the model a median about six months before its onset. Separating ophthalmopathy from stable hyperthyroidism was achieved by a 13 V-J model.

This clonotype was picked up a small number of times. Antigen: not known. The investigators amplified TCR beta CDR3 regions from RNA transcripts. The study used the HTBI primer set for a first-round RT-PCR of the TCR CDR3. TCRdb re-derived calls from the multiplex PCR reads in MiXCR, one entry per CDR3 protein. The sample holds 530,000 or so distinct CDR3 sequences, approximately 24% seen once. Germline V CDR1 and CDR2: GTSNPN, SVGIG (reference sequence). V gave up 0 bases and J gave up 6 bases, with 14 bases separating them. CDR3 length equals 14 residues. The sample comprised blood. This sequence was found in a woman in her twenties or thirties with Graves' ophthalmopathy. V gene TRBV30 combines with J gene TRBJ1-1, with D uncertain. The CDR3, as DNA: TGTGCCTGGAGTGTACAAGGTTTAGACGCTGAAGCTTTCTTT. Protein sequence: CAWSVQGLDAEAFF. The whole variable domain, filled in from reference TRBV30 and TRBJ1-1, reads SQTIHQWPATLVQPVGSPLSLECTVEGTSNPNLYWYRQAAGRGLQLLFYSVGIGQISSEVPQNLSASRPQDRQFILSSKKLLLSDSGFYLCAWSVQGLDAEAFFGQGTRLTVV.